This record looks at one T cell receptor beta chain sequence and its context. What it binds is unknown. The data stem from a study of cytomegalovirus exposure and HLA in healthy donors. Points from the study as a whole: With high specificity and sensitivity, the classifier reportedly diagnosed cytomegalovirus status.

Between the trimmed V and J ends, which lost 4 bases and 2 bases, there was a span of 15 bases. Germline CDR1 reads MNHEY; CDR2 reads SVGAGI. This CDR3 contains 15 residues. Both 60 Vbeta primers and 13 Jbeta primers went into the PCR. Assay used: immunoSEQ multiplex PCR; TCRdb lists only in-frame clones, some missing. Recorded for this sample: 150,000 to 200,000 clones. The sequencing input was PBMCs. The clonotype comes from a woman between 55 and 75 years old in good health and CMV-seronegative. The chain is built from TRBV6-5 and TRBJ2-7; D may be TRBD1 (6 bases). The CDR3 region has the DNA TGTGCCAGCAGTTTAGGGGGAACAATCCCCTACGAGCAGTACTTC. It yields the protein CASSLGGTIPYEQYF.